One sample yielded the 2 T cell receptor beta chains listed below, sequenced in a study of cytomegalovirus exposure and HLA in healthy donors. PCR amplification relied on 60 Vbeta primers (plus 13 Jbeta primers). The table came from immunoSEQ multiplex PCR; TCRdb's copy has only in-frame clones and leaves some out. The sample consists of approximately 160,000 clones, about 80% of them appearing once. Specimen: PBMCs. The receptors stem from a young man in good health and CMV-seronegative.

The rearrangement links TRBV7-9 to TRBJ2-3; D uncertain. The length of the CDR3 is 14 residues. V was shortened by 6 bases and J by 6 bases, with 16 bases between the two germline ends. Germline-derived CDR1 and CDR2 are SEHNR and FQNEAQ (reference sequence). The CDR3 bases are TGTGCCAGCAGTCACTACGGGTCGCTCGATACGCAGTATTTT. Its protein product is CASSHYGSLDTQYF.

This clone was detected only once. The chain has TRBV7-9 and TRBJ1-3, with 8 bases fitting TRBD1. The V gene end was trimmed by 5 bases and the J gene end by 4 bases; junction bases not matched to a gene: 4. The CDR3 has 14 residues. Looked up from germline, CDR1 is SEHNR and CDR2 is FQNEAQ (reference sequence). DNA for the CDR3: TGTGCCAGCAGCCGGACAGGGCTAGGAAACACCATATATTTT. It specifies CASSRTGLGNTIYF.